This T cell receptor (beta chain) emerged from a study of T cells in Graves' hyperthyroidism and ophthalmopathy. Study-level information: Blood from the periphery was taken at initial diagnosis, before any treatment.

Notes on the study in general: Using 13 V-J features, a model discriminated ophthalmopathy from stable hyperthyroidism. The model made its ophthalmopathy prediction, and onset followed a median about 5.9 months later. Also found in blood were most expanded thyroid clonotypes above 0.001.

Authors of the study amplified TCR beta CDR3 regions from RNA transcripts. RT-PCR in the first round (using the HTBI primer set) targeted the TCR CDR3. TCRdb called the multiplex PCR reads again in MiXCR, with one record for every CDR3 protein. Of around 340,000 distinct CDR3 sequences listed, approximately 14% are singletons. This clonotype was seen repeatedly, ten times or more. Its matching antigen is unknown. The CDR3 length is 15 residues. The germline V gene has CDR1 SGHAT and CDR2 FQNNGV. The V segment lost 1 base and the J segment 0 bases; nucleotides outside the gene matches: 0. Material for sequencing was blood. This sequence joins TRBV11-2 and TRBJ2-3, with TRBD1 matching over 8 bases. This TCR was sampled from a woman in her twenties or thirties with Graves' hyperthyroidism. CDR3 sequence reads: CASSLGQGSTDTQYF. CDR3 nucleotides: TGTGCCAGCAGCTTAGGACAGGGGAGCACAGATACGCAGTATTTT.